The next 14 T cell receptor beta chains were all read from a single sample in a study of shared clonotypes between healthy human individuals. Measured with immunoSEQ multiplex PCR; TCRdb has only the in-frame clones, and not every one. The table has roughly 2.5 million clones, more than 80% seen once. Sequenced material: naive CD4+ T cells sorted from blood. Indicated subset: CD45RA+ positively selected. Receptors were obtained from a young man in good health.

This clone was seen only a few times. The gene calls are TRBV12-5 and TRBJ2-7, with 9 positions matching TRBD2. Trimming removed 1 base from V and 9 bases from J; junction bases left unmatched: 16. CDR1 LGHNT and CDR2 FRNRAP come from the germline V gene. The CDR3 is 17 residues long. CDR3 nucleotides: TGTGCTAGTGGTTTGGGGGTCATAGCGGGAGAGGCGGGTAGGCAGTACTTC. This codes for CASGLGVIAGEAGRQYF.

The chain recombines TRBV30 with TRBJ1-1, with TRBD1 identical over 7 bases. The CDR3 sequence is 14 residues long. Germline V gene sequence: CDR1 GTSNPN, CDR2 SVGIG (reference sequence). With 2 bases clipped from V and 7 bases from J, the junction kept 10 bases outside the gene matches. CDR3: CAWSYRGGTSEAFF. The CDR3 nucleotides read TGTGCCTGGAGTTACAGGGGCGGAACTAGTGAAGCTTTCTTT. Filled out from reference TRBV30 and TRBJ1-1, the complete variable domain reads SQTIHQWPATLVQPVGSPLSLECTVEGTSNPNLYWYRQAAGRGLQLLFYSVGIGQISSEVPQNLSASRPQDRQFILSSKKLLLSDSGFYLCAWSYRGGTSEAFFGQGTRLTVV.

The chain recombines TRBV7-3 with TRBJ2-3; TRBD2 aligns across 7 bases. The germline V gene has CDR1 SGHTA and CDR2 FQGTGA. J was trimmed by 3 bases and V by 2 bases; bases with no gene match: 8. The CDR3 runs 16 residues. CDR3: CASSLGGGGSTDTQYF. The CDR3 DNA reads TGTGCCAGCAGCTTAGGAGGCGGGGGATCAACAGATACGCAGTATTTT.

In its sample, this clone was seen a few times. CDR3 protein: CASSFEGINSPLHF. The CDR3 DNA is TGCGCCAGCAGCTTCGAGGGCATCAATTCACCCCTCCACTTT. The V gene is TRBV5-1, the J gene TRBJ1-6; D uncertain. The CDR3 contains 14 residues. Germline CDR1 reads SGHRS; CDR2 reads YFSETQ. With 2 bases removed from V and 7 bases from J, the gap between germline ends came to 10 bases.

This clone was found once. The chain joins TRBV30 to TRBJ1-5, with D perhaps TRBD1 (5 bases). V was cut by 2 bases and J by 3 bases, with 11 bases left in between. The CDR3 is made up of 14 amino acids. Per germline, CDR1 GTSNPN and CDR2 SVGIG (reference sequence). CDR3 loop: CAWSQGADNQPQHF. The CDR3 DNA reads TGTGCCTGGAGTCAGGGAGCCGACAATCAGCCCCAGCATTTT. The whole variable domain, remainder taken from reference TRBV30 and TRBJ1-5, is SQTIHQWPATLVQPVGSPLSLECTVEGTSNPNLYWYRQAAGRGLQLLFYSVGIGQISSEVPQNLSASRPQDRQFILSSKKLLLSDSGFYLCAWSQGADNQPQHFGDGTRLSIL.

The chain has TRBV6-1 and TRBJ2-1; TRBD1 matches at 11 bases. The V gene's germline CDR1 is MNHNS and CDR2 SASEGT. V was clipped by 7 bases and J by 6 bases; unmatched bases: 5. The CDR3 is 14 residues long. The CDR3 region is CASTRDRGSNEQFF. The CDR3 nucleotides are TGTGCCAGCACCCGGGACAGGGGGAGCAATGAGCAGTTCTTC.

The genes are TRBV9 and TRBJ1-3; no reliable D call. Trimming removed 0 bases at V and 1 base at J, with 11 bases between. Germline values: CDR1 SGDLS, CDR2 YYNGEE. This CDR3 contains 16 residues. In DNA form, the CDR3 reads TGTGCCAGCAGCGTAGCGGAACAGCGATCTGGAAACACCATATATTTT. Translation: CASSVAEQRSGNTIYF.

The chain links TRBV6-5 to TRBJ2-3, with 8 bases that match TRBD1. The CDR3 length is 14 residues. The germline V gene has CDR1 MNHEY and CDR2 SVGAGI. J gave up 6 bases and V 5 bases, and 7 bases lay outside the gene matches. In nucleotides, the CDR3 is TGTGCCAGCAGTCGGACAGGGCCAGGGGATACGCAGTATTTT. Translated, it gives CASSRTGPGDTQYF.

This clone appeared a single time. Other DNA sequences in the sample encode the same CDR3. The J gene is TRBJ1-2, the V gene TRBV30, with 9 bases that match TRBD1. This CDR3 is 13 amino acids long. V shed 2 bases, J shed 8 bases, and the junction held 6 bases outside the gene matches. Per germline, CDR1 GTSNPN and CDR2 SVGIG (reference sequence). CDR3 coding DNA: TGTGCCTGGAGTCCGGGACAGGGAAGGGGCTACACCTTC. Protein: CAWSPGQGRGYTF.

This rearrangement joins TRBV6-1 to TRBJ2-7, with 7 bases that match TRBD1. Germline V CDR1 and CDR2: MNHNS, SASEGT. V was clipped by 10 bases and J by 5 bases; unmatched bases: 11. The CDR3 loop spans 13 amino acids. The DNA of the CDR3 is TGTGCCACCATGACAGGGACGATGAACGAGCAGTACTTC. It encodes CATMTGTMNEQYF.

This sequence joins TRBV30 and TRBJ2-1; 7 nucleotides match TRBD2. The germline gives CDR1 GTSNPN, CDR2 SVGIG (reference sequence). The V segment lost 6 bases and the J segment 0 bases; nucleotides outside the gene matches: 5. The CDR3 is 14 residues long. The CDR3 sequence: CACPRGSSYNEQFF. CDR3 in DNA: TGTGCCTGTCCGCGGGGGAGCTCCTACAATGAGCAGTTCTTC.

This rearrangement joins TRBV19 to TRBJ1-1, with 8 bases identical to TRBD1. Looked up from germline, CDR1 is LNHDA and CDR2 is SQIVND (reference sequence). Losses at the gene ends were 4 bases for V and 1 base for J; bases not matched to a gene: 2. CDR3 length: 14 residues. The CDR3 sequence: CASSTGTGNTEAFF. As DNA, the CDR3 is TGTGCCAGTAGTACGGGGACAGGGAACACTGAAGCTTTCTTT. Based on the CDR3 plus reference TRBV19 and TRBJ1-1, the full variable domain is DGGITQSPKYLFRKEGQNVTLSCEQNLNHDAMYWYRQDPGQGLRLIYYSQIVNDFQKGDIAEGYSVSREKKESFPLTVTSAQKNPTAFYLCASSTGTGNTEAFFGQGTRLTVV.

A word on this clone: The sample holds other DNA sequences that translate to the same CDR3. This chain uses TRBV19 with TRBJ2-3, with D possibly TRBD2 on 5 matching bases. Germline CDR1 reads LNHDA; CDR2 reads SQIVND (reference sequence). The V gene lost 1 base and the J gene lost 0 bases, with 5 bases spanning the gap. The length of the CDR3 is 14 residues. Written as DNA, the CDR3 is TGTGCCAGTAGTATAGGGACTAGCACAGATACGCAGTATTTT. Its protein product is CASSIGTSTDTQYF.

This clone was detected a few times. Distinct nucleotide sequences in the sample also encode this CDR3. The chain carries TRBV6-5 and TRBJ1-1; D uncertain. The CDR3 consists of 14 residues. V was clipped by 0 bases and J by 1 base, with 6 bases between them. Per the germline V gene, CDR1 is MNHEY and CDR2 is SVGAGI. CDR3 region: CASSYSSWNTEAFF. CDR3 bases: TGTGCCAGCAGTTACTCCAGCTGGAACACTGAAGCTTTCTTT.